These T cell receptor beta chains were read from a single sample in a study of blood T cell repertoires in COVID-19. The protocol was immunoSEQ multiplex PCR, while the TCRdb copy is restricted to in-frame clones and leaves out a portion. The sample includes tens of thousands of clones, about 80% seen only once; the top ten take approximately 8.8%. The sequenced sample was peripheral blood. The receptors were gathered from a human donor in a cohort sampled during active COVID-19. The CDR3 runs from the conserved cysteine through the conserved F or W. The D gene is left open where the match is weak. Size values are once, few and many counts, or a class for expanded clones, and some rows have none.

d_call: TRBD1; j_call: TRBJ2-6; clone_size: -; v_call: TRBV30; cdr3_aa: CAWGRDRTISGANVLTF; cdr3_nt: TGTGCCTGGGGCAGGGACAGGACCATCTCTGGGGCCAACGTCCTGACTTTC
d_call: TRBD2; j_call: TRBJ2-3; clone_size: -; v_call: TRBV9; cdr3_aa: CASSVATSGGRRDTQYF; cdr3_nt: TGTGCCAGCAGCGTAGCGACTAGCGGGGGGAGAAGAGATACGCAGTATTTT
d_call: -; j_call: TRBJ1-5; clone_size: few; v_call: TRBV10-1; cdr3_aa: CASQIIRDTNQPQHF; cdr3_nt: TGCGCCTCCCAAATCATCCGGGACACAAATCAGCCCCAGCATTTT
d_call: TRBD2; j_call: TRBJ2-1; clone_size: -; v_call: TRBV4-1; cdr3_aa: CASSQDVASGALYNEQFF; cdr3_nt: TGCGCCAGCAGCCAAGATGTAGCTAGCGGGGCCCTCTACAATGAGCAGTTCTTC
d_call: TRBD1; j_call: TRBJ2-7; clone_size: -; v_call: TRBV2; cdr3_aa: CASHQGGVEQYF; cdr3_nt: TGTGCCAGCCACCAAGGGGGCGTCGAGCAGTACTTC
d_call: -; j_call: TRBJ1-5; clone_size: once; v_call: TRBV5-1; cdr3_aa: CASSLAGTPNQPQHF; cdr3_nt: TGCGCCAGCAGCTTGGCCGGGACACCTAATCAGCCCCAGCATTTT
d_call: -; j_call: TRBJ1-6; clone_size: -; v_call: TRBV7-9; cdr3_aa: CASTPSSVNSPLHF; cdr3_nt: TGTGCCAGCACCCCTTCAAGCGTAAATTCACCCCTCCACTTT
d_call: -; j_call: TRBJ2-2; clone_size: -; v_call: TRBV28; cdr3_aa: CASSLLSRANTGELFF; cdr3_nt: TGTGCCAGCAGTTTATTATCCAGGGCGAACACCGGGGAGCTGTTTTTT
d_call: -; j_call: TRBJ1-3; clone_size: -; v_call: TRBV7-6; cdr3_aa: CASSLRDSGNTIYF; cdr3_nt: TGTGCCAGCAGCTTGAGGGACTCTGGAAACACCATATATTTT
d_call: -; j_call: TRBJ2-3; clone_size: -; v_call: TRBV24-1; cdr3_aa: CATSDLRGSLTDTQYF; cdr3_nt: TGTGCCACCAGTGATTTACGGGGATCCCTCACAGATACGCAGTATTTT
d_call: TRBD1; j_call: TRBJ1-5; clone_size: -; v_call: TRBV30; cdr3_aa: CAWCLPGQGFAGPQHF; cdr3_nt: TGTGCCTGGTGCCTGCCGGGACAGGGCTTCGCCGGGCCCCAGCATTTT
d_call: -; j_call: TRBJ2-3; clone_size: -; v_call: TRBV7-3; cdr3_aa: CASSLRNTDTQYF; cdr3_nt: TGTGCCAGCAGCTTGCGTAACACAGATACGCAGTATTTT
d_call: TRBD2; j_call: TRBJ2-3; clone_size: -; v_call: TRBV7-2; cdr3_aa: CASSLGLAGGLDTQYF; cdr3_nt: TGTGCCAGCAGCTTGGGACTAGCGGGGGGGCTGGATACGCAGTATTTT
d_call: TRBD2; j_call: TRBJ2-7; clone_size: -; v_call: TRBV7-2; cdr3_aa: CASSLDAGLPYEQYF; cdr3_nt: TGTGCCAGCAGCTTAGATGCGGGACTACCTTACGAGCAGTACTTC
d_call: TRBD1; j_call: TRBJ1-4; clone_size: -; v_call: TRBV6-6; cdr3_aa: CASSLGDREKLFF; cdr3_nt: TGTGCCAGCAGTCTTGGGGACAGGGAAAAACTGTTTTTT
d_call: -; j_call: TRBJ2-2; clone_size: -; v_call: TRBV9; cdr3_aa: CASSSRGGAIGELFF; cdr3_nt: TGTGCCAGCAGCAGCAGAGGGGGGGCCATCGGGGAGCTGTTTTTT
d_call: -; j_call: TRBJ1-1; clone_size: -; v_call: TRBV28; cdr3_aa: CASSLEAMNTEAFF; cdr3_nt: TGTGCCAGCAGTTTGGAGGCAATGAACACTGAAGCTTTCTTT
d_call: TRBD2; j_call: TRBJ2-3; clone_size: -; v_call: TRBV4-1; cdr3_aa: CASSPGTSGGTQYF; cdr3_nt: TGCGCCAGCAGCCCAGGGACTAGCGGGGGTACGCAGTATTTT
d_call: -; j_call: TRBJ1-5; clone_size: once; v_call: TRBV15; cdr3_aa: CATDKGGYSNQPQHF; cdr3_nt: TGTGCCACCGACAAGGGAGGGTATAGCAATCAGCCCCAGCATTTT
d_call: TRBD2; j_call: TRBJ2-1; clone_size: -; v_call: TRBV5-4; cdr3_aa: CASTSIRTSGSNEQFF; cdr3_nt: TGTGCCAGCACTTCGATAAGGACTAGCGGGAGCAATGAGCAGTTCTTC
d_call: -; j_call: TRBJ1-3; clone_size: -; v_call: TRBV14; cdr3_aa: CASSQAIGRGSGNTIYF; cdr3_nt: TGTGCCAGCAGCCAAGCAATTGGGAGAGGCTCTGGAAACACCATATATTTT
d_call: -; j_call: TRBJ1-5; clone_size: -; v_call: TRBV6-1; cdr3_aa: CASSDPGPPAGSPQHF; cdr3_nt: TGTGCCAGCAGTGACCCAGGTCCTCCCGCAGGGTCGCCCCAGCATTTT
d_call: -; j_call: TRBJ2-1; clone_size: -; v_call: TRBV28; cdr3_aa: CASSPIRSSLYNEQFF; cdr3_nt: TGTGCCAGCAGTCCCATCAGGTCCTCACTCTACAATGAGCAGTTCTTC
d_call: TRBD2; j_call: TRBJ2-7; clone_size: -; v_call: TRBV24-1; cdr3_aa: CATRAGTSGKYSYEQYF; cdr3_nt: TGTGCCACCAGGGCCGGGACTAGCGGGAAATACTCCTACGAGCAGTACTTC
d_call: -; j_call: TRBJ2-7; clone_size: few; v_call: TRBV29-1; cdr3_aa: CSVVSGLYEQYF; cdr3_nt: TGCAGCGTTGTTTCAGGGCTCTACGAGCAGTACTTC
d_call: -; j_call: TRBJ1-2; clone_size: -; v_call: TRBV20-1; cdr3_aa: CSARQINGYTF; cdr3_nt: TGCAGTGCTAGGCAGATCAATGGCTACACCTTC
d_call: TRBD1; j_call: TRBJ1-1; clone_size: once; v_call: TRBV3-1/TRBV3-2; cdr3_aa: CASSRGQANTEAFF; cdr3_nt: TGTGCCAGCAGCCGGGGACAGGCGAACACTGAAGCTTTCTTT
d_call: -; j_call: TRBJ2-7; clone_size: -; v_call: TRBV19; cdr3_aa: CASSRGYRDEGFSYEQYF; cdr3_nt: TGTGCCAGTAGCCGGGGGTACCGGGATGAGGGATTTTCCTACGAGCAGTACTTC
d_call: TRBD1; j_call: TRBJ1-6; clone_size: -; v_call: TRBV5-6; cdr3_aa: CASSLFRDRANSPLHF; cdr3_nt: TGTGCCAGCAGCTTGTTCCGGGACAGGGCTAATTCACCCCTCCACTTT
d_call: TRBD2; j_call: TRBJ2-1; clone_size: -; v_call: TRBV19; cdr3_aa: CASSMAGTKNEQFF; cdr3_nt: TGTGCCAGTAGTATGGCTGGGACTAAGAATGAGCAGTTCTTC
d_call: TRBD1; j_call: TRBJ1-2; clone_size: -; v_call: TRBV2; cdr3_aa: CASSPGQEPYGYTF; cdr3_nt: TGTGCCAGCAGTCCGGGACAGGAGCCCTATGGCTACACCTTC
d_call: -; j_call: TRBJ2-1; clone_size: -; v_call: TRBV19; cdr3_aa: CASSHYGDEQFF; cdr3_nt: TGTGCCAGTAGCCACTACGGCGATGAGCAGTTCTTC
d_call: -; j_call: TRBJ2-1; clone_size: -; v_call: TRBV28; cdr3_aa: CASSSLGEEDEQFF; cdr3_nt: TGTGCCAGCAGTTCCCTAGGGGAGGAGGATGAGCAGTTCTTC
d_call: TRBD1; j_call: TRBJ2-3; clone_size: -; v_call: TRBV27; cdr3_aa: CASSPRTGPDTQYF; cdr3_nt: TGTGCCAGCAGTCCCAGGACAGGACCAGATACGCAGTATTTT
d_call: TRBD1; j_call: TRBJ1-5; clone_size: -; v_call: TRBV10-2; cdr3_aa: CASSEATGGLSQPQHF; cdr3_nt: TGCGCCAGCAGTGAGGCAACAGGGGGCCTAAGTCAGCCCCAGCATTTT
d_call: TRBD2; j_call: TRBJ2-2; clone_size: -; v_call: TRBV29-1; cdr3_aa: CSVREGDGELFF; cdr3_nt: TGCAGCGTTCGGGAGGGCGACGGGGAGCTGTTTTTT
d_call: -; j_call: TRBJ1-2; clone_size: -; v_call: TRBV5-4; cdr3_aa: CASSNTGGLTYGYTF; cdr3_nt: TGTGCCAGCAGTAATACCGGCGGACTCACCTATGGCTACACCTTC
d_call: TRBD1; j_call: TRBJ2-5; clone_size: -; v_call: TRBV7-2; cdr3_aa: CASSLDREETQYF; cdr3_nt: TGTGCCAGCAGCCTCGACAGGGAAGAGACCCAGTACTTC
d_call: TRBD2; j_call: TRBJ2-3; clone_size: -; v_call: TRBV7-3; cdr3_aa: CASSLTGTSGTDTQYF; cdr3_nt: TGTGCCAGCAGCTTAACAGGGACTAGCGGCACAGATACGCAGTATTTT
d_call: -; j_call: TRBJ2-3; clone_size: medium-sized; v_call: TRBV19; cdr3_aa: CASSVREGTDTQYF; cdr3_nt: TGTGCCAGTAGTGTTAGGGAGGGCACAGATACGCAGTATTTT
d_call: TRBD2; j_call: TRBJ2-1; clone_size: -; v_call: TRBV3-1/TRBV3-2; cdr3_aa: CASSQVGLDKNYNEQFF; cdr3_nt: TGTGCCAGCAGCCAAGTAGGACTAGATAAGAACTACAATGAGCAGTTCTTC
d_call: TRBD2; j_call: TRBJ2-1; clone_size: -; v_call: TRBV23-1; cdr3_aa: CASPGGNEQFF; cdr3_nt: TGCGCCAGCCCGGGGGGTAATGAGCAGTTCTTC
d_call: -; j_call: TRBJ2-3; clone_size: -; v_call: TRBV2; cdr3_aa: CANSRTDTQYF; cdr3_nt: TGTGCCAACAGCCGGACAGATACGCAGTATTTT
d_call: TRBD1; j_call: TRBJ2-1; clone_size: -; v_call: TRBV7-3; cdr3_aa: CASSLGQEQFF; cdr3_nt: TGTGCCAGCAGCCTGGGACAGGAGCAGTTCTTC
d_call: TRBD1; j_call: TRBJ1-5; clone_size: -; v_call: TRBV18; cdr3_aa: CASSPGQGGQPQHF; cdr3_nt: TGTGCCAGCTCACCCGGACAGGGCGGTCAGCCCCAGCATTTT
d_call: TRBD1; j_call: TRBJ1-1; clone_size: -; v_call: TRBV7-3; cdr3_aa: CASSFSGTGTEAFF; cdr3_nt: TGTGCCAGCAGCTTCTCCGGGACAGGGACTGAAGCTTTCTTT
d_call: TRBD1; j_call: TRBJ1-1; clone_size: -; v_call: TRBV25-1; cdr3_aa: CASSDAGTGFNTEAFF; cdr3_nt: TGTGCCAGCAGTGACGCCGGGACAGGCTTCAACACTGAAGCTTTCTTT
d_call: -; j_call: TRBJ2-5; clone_size: -; v_call: TRBV4-2; cdr3_aa: CASSQKLGAPFETQYF; cdr3_nt: TGTGCCAGCAGCCAGAAGCTGGGGGCGCCATTTGAGACCCAGTACTTC
d_call: -; j_call: TRBJ1-3; clone_size: -; v_call: TRBV5-1; cdr3_aa: CASRFTGSGNTIYF; cdr3_nt: TGCGCCAGCAGATTTACAGGGAGCGGAAACACCATATATTTT
d_call: TRBD2; j_call: TRBJ2-5; clone_size: -; v_call: TRBV27; cdr3_aa: CASSLSGVVETQYF; cdr3_nt: TGTGCCAGCAGTTTAAGCGGGGTAGTGGAGACCCAGTACTTC